The entry below describes one TCR beta chain. What it binds is not known. The data are from a study of cytomegalovirus exposure and HLA in healthy donors. In the study overall: The Caucasian-associated ancestry cluster contained 81% of the approximately 420 genotyped donors. Findings of the study overall: Cytomegalovirus association was assigned to about 150 TCR beta chains. After further analysis at a later stage, some 15,000 TCR beta sequences were associated with HLA alleles at 0.05 false discovery rate. According to an earlier analysis, most TCR beta V segments yielded productive rearrangements about 90% or about 30% of the time.

Primers for the PCR totalled 60 Vbeta and 13 Jbeta. Generated by immunoSEQ multiplex PCR, the TCRdb table keeps only in-frame clones and is missing some. Found here are under 130,000 clones; the top ten clones hold around 3.2%. The sequence came from a man in his forties in good health and CMV-seronegative. The sequenced sample consisted of PBMCs.

Written as DNA, the CDR3 is TGTGCCAGCAGCTCCCGGGGACAGGGCGGTGAAAAACTGTTTTTT. This encodes CASSSRGQGGEKLFF. The chain links TRBV7-9 to TRBJ1-4; 9 bases line up with TRBD1. Germline CDR1 reads SEHNR; CDR2 reads FQNEAQ (reference sequence). V dropped 4 bases and J dropped 7; count of bases not matched to a gene: 7. CDR3 size: 15 residues.